Detailed here is one T cell receptor beta chain. This clonotype appeared once. Which antigen it targets is not known. One base away there is no much larger clone; base qualities are not given. Resting on one read, the evidence is weak. The record originates from a study of T cell repertoires in cytomegalovirus infection (dated by TCRdb to about 2019). For context, the study as a whole: Recently identified HLA-C-restricted CMV epitopes, whose presentation resists viral immunomodulation, were targeted by peptide stimulations together with well-studied HLA-B-restricted epitopes. Donor HLA type was relevant to the analysis, as public TCR beta signatures indicated carriage of CMV infection together with the matching HLA type.

Instrument used: Illumina HiSeq 1500. TCRdb took the public reads, trimmed them with fastp at Q25, ran MiXCR for clone calling and kept in-frame beta chains. CDR3 protein sequences are deduplicated, and each keeps its most common genes and DNA. The sample has approximately 350,000 distinct CDR3 sequences on record, just under 35% of them singletons. Together, the top ten hold 13% of the sample. CDR1 KGHDR and CDR2 SFDVKD were looked up in the germline V gene. V trim: 5 bases; J trim: 9 bases; unmatched bases: 6. CDR3 length: 13 amino acids, cysteine to phenylalanine. Only the CDR3 region is kept as DNA, spanning 39 bases read in frame from base 1. The study at large found these results: In both this cohort and an independent cohort of 352 donors, the cumulative frequency of public TCR beta family members distinguished carriers of CMV infection plus the relevant HLA type. In the ex vivo response, HLA-C-restricted CMV-specific TCR beta clonotypes were dominant, and in two of eight donors the single most frequent clonotype came from this HLA-C-restricted group.

Taken with the paper, the label for treatment or condition translates to: in vitro stimulation with specific CMV peptide epitopes to enrich CMV-specific T cells. This receptor was taken from a human donor in good health (CMV status not recorded). Some clones in this sample may be carry-over from other donors' samples. The material was cultured PBMCs, obtained from culture after CMV antigen stimulation. The rearranged segments are TRBV24-1 and TRBJ2-1, with 7 junctional bases fitting TRBD2. In nucleotides, the sequence is TGTGCCACCAGTGCCCGGCGGGGGTCTGAGCAGTTCTTC. Translated, it gives CATSARRGSEQFF.